These T cell receptor beta chains were read from a single sample in a study of blood T cell repertoires in COVID-19. The method was immunoSEQ multiplex PCR; TCRdb's version includes in-frame clones alone and lacks a portion of them. In the table there are 140,000 or so clones, around 84% of which are singletons. The sequenced sample consisted of peripheral blood. The receptors shown here come from a woman between 45 and 65 years old with acute or convalescent COVID-19. The CDR3 runs from the conserved cysteine through the conserved F or W. The D gene is left open where the match is weak. Only part of the rows carry a size: once, few, many, or a class if the clone is expanded.

V gene	clone size	D gene	J gene	CDR3 protein	CDR3 DNA
TRBV12-3/TRBV12-4	NA	NA	TRBJ2-3	CASSGSSTDTQYF	TGTGCCAGCAGTGGGAGTTCCACAGATACGCAGTATTTT
TRBV19	NA	TRBD1	TRBJ1-5	CASSTFPTGGNQSQHF	TGTGCCAGTAGTACATTCCCTACAGGGGGCAATCAGTCCCAGCATTTT
TRBV14	NA	NA	TRBJ1-3	CASSQVQVTKAGNTIYF	TGTGCCAGCAGCCAAGTTCAGGTGACAAAGGCTGGAAACACCATATATTTT
TRBV28	NA	TRBD1	TRBJ1-4	CASSLTGTGPEKLFF	TGTGCCAGCAGTTTAACCGGGACAGGGCCCGAAAAACTGTTTTTT
TRBV27	NA	NA	TRBJ2-3	CASSPRQLYPTDTQYF	TGTGCCAGCAGTCCCCGACAGCTTTACCCAACAGATACGCAGTATTTT
TRBV28	NA	NA	TRBJ2-7	CASSLQGYYEQYF	TGTGCCAGCAGTTTACAGGGGTACTACGAGCAGTACTTC
TRBV6-5	few	NA	TRBJ1-3	CASISRGSGNTIYF	TGTGCCAGCATTTCAAGGGGTTCCGGAAACACCATATATTTT
TRBV18	NA	NA	TRBJ1-5	CASSFDRMSNQPQHF	TGTGCCAGCTCATTCGACAGGATGAGCAATCAGCCCCAGCATTTT
TRBV28	NA	NA	TRBJ1-6	CASSFYTGNSPLHF	TGTGCCAGCAGTTTTTATACAGGCAATTCACCCCTCCACTTT
TRBV21-1	NA	NA	TRBJ1-6	CASSKAGRKGFSPLHF	TGTGCCAGCAGCAAAGCAGGCCGTAAGGGGTTTTCACCCCTCCACTTT
TRBV2	few	NA	TRBJ1-4	CANLQDRGEKLFF	TGTGCTAACTTACAGGATAGGGGTGAAAAACTGTTTTTT
TRBV7-9	few	NA	TRBJ1-2	CASSLSDARAGGYTF	TGTGCCAGCAGCTTATCGGATGCCAGGGCTGGTGGCTACACCTTC
TRBV19	NA	NA	TRBJ1-1	CATRGNTEAFF	TGTGCCACAAGGGGGAACACTGAAGCTTTCTTT
TRBV7-3	NA	TRBD1	TRBJ1-1	CASSYGQDTEAFF	TGTGCCAGCAGCTACGGACAGGACACTGAAGCTTTCTTT
TRBV4-1	NA	TRBD2	TRBJ2-1	CASSQGGAGGRDDEQFF	TGCGCCAGCAGCCAAGGTGGAGCGGGGGGCCGGGATGATGAGCAGTTCTTC
TRBV9	many	TRBD2	TRBJ2-3	CASSDGTSGRDTQYF	TGTGCCAGCAGCGATGGGACTAGCGGGAGAGATACGCAGTATTTT
TRBV5-1	few	NA	TRBJ2-5	CASSLDRTQETQYF	TGCGCCAGCAGCTTGGACCGAACTCAAGAGACCCAGTACTTC
TRBV6-4	NA	NA	TRBJ1-5	CAGGYRGIVPQHF	TGTGCCGGAGGTTATCGGGGAATCGTTCCCCAGCATTTT
TRBV27	NA	TRBD2	TRBJ2-7	CASSRLAGGSYEQYF	TGTGCCAGCAGTCGACTAGCGGGGGGGTCCTACGAGCAGTACTTC
TRBV6-2/TRBV6-3	NA	TRBD2	TRBJ2-3	CASSKTSGGANPTDTQYF	TGTGCCAGCAGTAAAACTAGCGGGGGGGCGAATCCCACAGATACGCAGTATTTT
TRBV7-9	NA	NA	TRBJ2-1	CASSSPGGVVTFF	TGTGCCAGCAGTTCACCCGGCGGTGTTGTTACGTTCTTC
TRBV18	NA	NA	TRBJ1-4	CASSPPSSQSKVFF	TGTGCCAGCTCACCACCGTCGTCACAGTCAAAAGTGTTTTTT
TRBV2	NA	NA	TRBJ1-1	CASSYRGDTEAFF	TGTGCCAGCAGTTATAGGGGTGACACTGAAGCTTTCTTT
TRBV12-3/TRBV12-4	NA	NA	TRBJ1-4	CASRGGFGEKLFF	TGTGCCAGCAGGGGGGGGTTTGGTGAAAAACTGTTTTTT
TRBV7-9	NA	NA	TRBJ1-3	CASSLPQRPQGSGNTIYF	TGTGCCAGCAGCTTACCCCAACGCCCGCAGGGATCTGGAAACACCATATATTTT
TRBV29-1	NA	NA	TRBJ2-1	CSVDLYNEQFF	TGCAGCGTTGATCTGTACAATGAGCAGTTCTTC
TRBV4-3	NA	NA	TRBJ1-2	CASSQDLEGGGYTF	TGCGCCAGCAGCCAAGATCTTGAGGGCGGCGGCTACACCTTC
TRBV4-3	NA	TRBD1	TRBJ1-4	CASSQQLQGDRNEKLFF	TGCGCCAGCAGCCAACAGCTACAGGGGGATCGCAATGAAAAACTGTTTTTT
TRBV9	few	TRBD2	TRBJ2-7	CASSPRNMGLAVYEQYF	TGTGCCAGCAGCCCCAGAAATATGGGACTAGCGGTCTACGAGCAGTACTTC
TRBV6-1	few	NA	TRBJ1-2	CASSEAPRDTKNYGYTF	TGTGCCAGCAGTGAAGCACCCCGGGACACGAAGAACTATGGCTACACCTTC
TRBV4-2	NA	NA	TRBJ1-1	CASREDRDTEAFF	TGTGCCAGCAGGGAGGACAGAGACACTGAAGCTTTCTTT
TRBV27	NA	TRBD2	TRBJ2-7	CASSLIAGGPYEQYF	TGTGCCAGCAGTCTCATAGCGGGGGGTCCTTACGAGCAGTACTTC
TRBV14	NA	TRBD2	TRBJ2-7	CASSSAAGSNEQYF	TGTGCCAGCTCTTCGGCAGCGGGGTCCAACGAGCAGTACTTC
TRBV27	once	NA	TRBJ1-1	CASRQLGRSWNTEAFF	TGTGCCAGCAGGCAGCTGGGGAGATCTTGGAACACTGAAGCTTTCTTT
TRBV6-6	once	NA	TRBJ1-1	CASSYDRTEAFF	TGTGCCAGCAGTTACGACAGAACTGAAGCTTTCTTT
TRBV6-6	few	NA	TRBJ1-2	CASGTKSGYYGYTF	TGTGCCAGCGGAACGAAGTCAGGGTATTATGGCTACACCTTC
TRBV28	NA	TRBD2	TRBJ2-1	CASSTSGENEQFF	TGTGCCAGCAGTACTAGCGGGGAAAATGAGCAGTTCTTC
TRBV2	few	NA	TRBJ2-7	CASSPRLTSSYEQYF	TGTGCCAGCAGTCCGCGACTGACGAGCTCCTACGAGCAGTACTTC
TRBV12-5	few	TRBD2	TRBJ2-3	CASNPSGGVGDTQYF	TGTGCTAGTAATCCCAGCGGGGGAGTCGGAGATACGCAGTATTTT
TRBV18	once	TRBD1	TRBJ1-2	CASSPGQGNIGYTF	TGTGCCAGCTCACCCGGACAGGGAAATATTGGCTACACCTTC
TRBV29-1	few	NA	TRBJ1-3	CSVDIDGTWGNTIYF	TGCAGCGTTGATATCGACGGGACATGGGGAAACACCATATATTTT
TRBV11-3	NA	TRBD1	TRBJ2-7	CASSGTGDSEQYF	TGTGCCAGCAGCGGGACAGGGGATTCCGAGCAGTACTTC
TRBV28	NA	TRBD1	TRBJ1-1	CASSSEGASGTEAFF	TGTGCCAGCAGTTCCGAGGGGGCGTCGGGGACTGAAGCTTTCTTT
TRBV7-9	NA	NA	TRBJ1-1	CASSLFFSTEAFF	TGTGCCAGCAGCCTCTTCTTCAGCACTGAAGCTTTCTTT
TRBV2	few	NA	TRBJ1-5	CASQTEYSNQPQHF	TGTGCCAGCCAAACAGAATATAGCAATCAGCCCCAGCATTTT
TRBV6-2/TRBV6-3	NA	NA	TRBJ1-6	CASSYGSASSEALHF	TGTGCCAGCAGTTACGGGTCGGCGTCGTCAGAGGCCCTCCACTTT
TRBV4-3	few	TRBD1	TRBJ2-7	CASSPDREGYEQYF	TGCGCCAGCAGCCCCGACAGGGAAGGCTACGAGCAGTACTTC
TRBV7-3	NA	NA	TRBJ1-1	CASRTDRNTEAFF	TGTGCCAGCAGGACGGACAGGAACACTGAAGCTTTCTTT
TRBV12-5	NA	TRBD1	TRBJ1-5	CASGQQGEGNQPQHF	TGTGCTAGTGGTCAACAGGGGGAGGGGAATCAGCCCCAGCATTTT
TRBV3-1/TRBV3-2	NA	NA	TRBJ1-2	CASSPLESSGYTF	TGTGCCAGCAGCCCCCTAGAATCATCCGGCTACACCTTC
TRBV5-1	NA	NA	TRBJ2-7	CASSLDYEQYF	TGCGCCAGCAGCCTAGATTACGAGCAGTACTTC